The clone carrying this T cell receptor (beta chain) appeared a few times. Its antigen is not known. This sample is part of a study of blood T cells in healthy people across ages. In the study overall: When template switching was applied, about one barcoded beta molecule was captured per two T cells.

A second PCR of 7 to 11 cycles used a sample-barcoded 5' primer and a J-beta primer mix. A template-switch adaptor containing 12 random nucleotides labeled each cDNA molecule. MiXCR was run by TCRdb on the 5' RACE reads, yielding one entry per CDR3 protein. The sample contains hundreds of thousands of distinct CDR3 sequences, under 45% of which appear only once. Overall study results and limits: Naive CD4+ cells and diversity were both higher in long-lived donors than in aged donors. Observed TCR beta diversity per million T cells went down as age went up. This fall followed a roughly linear course with age.

Source material: blood. This clonotype was sampled from a man between 60 and 75 years old in good health.

The CDR3 loop reads CASSERDRCEQYF. As DNA, the CDR3 is TGTGCCAGCAGTGAACGGGACCGATGCGAGCAGTACTTC. The chain recombines TRBV6-1 with TRBJ2-7; D tentatively fits TRBD1 or TRBD2 (5 bases each). V was trimmed by 2 bases and J by 6 bases, leaving 11 bases between them. CDR3 length equals 13 residues. From germline, CDR1 is MNHNS and CDR2 SASEGT.